The rows below give T cell receptor beta chains drawn from one sample of a study of T cells in Graves' hyperthyroidism and ophthalmopathy. TCRdb re-analysed the multiplex PCR reads in MiXCR, keeping a single row per CDR3 protein. Of roughly 570,000 distinct CDR3 sequences listed, 15% to 17% were seen once; the top ten hold under 8%. The specimen sequenced was blood. Source of these receptors: a woman in her thirties with Graves' hyperthyroidism. Both conserved end residues are part of each CDR3. A D gene is named only where the DNA matches it firmly. Size is omitted from some rows. Given values are once, few, many or a class for expanded clones.

d_call j_call v_call cdr3_length clone_size cdr3_aa cdr3_nt
- TRBJ2-1 TRBV5-1 14 few CASSLGTIHNEQFF TGCGCCAGCAGCTTGGGGACTATTCACAATGAGCAGTTCTTC
TRBD1 TRBJ1-4 TRBV20-1 14 - CSGEGAGGVEKLVF TGCAGTGGAGAGGGGGCAGGGGGCGTGGAAAAACTGGTTTTT
TRBD1 TRBJ2-7 TRBV5-1 14 - CASSLGGTGVEQYF TGCGCCAGCAGCTTGGGAGGGACAGGGGTCGAGCAGTACTTC
TRBD1 TRBJ2-1 TRBV7-6 21 - CASSLSFRQGTGSSSYNEQFF TGTGCCAGCAGCTTATCTTTTCGACAGGGAACCGGGTCGAGCTCCTACAATGAGCAGTTCTTC
TRBD2 TRBJ2-1 TRBV19 13 - CASSMLAGDEQFF TGTGCCAGTAGTATGCTAGCGGGAGATGAGCAGTTCTTC
TRBD1 TRBJ2-5 TRBV7-9 16 few CASTYGRDRAEETQYF TGTGCCAGCACCTATGGCCGAGACAGGGCGGAAGAGACCCAGTACTTC
- TRBJ2-3 TRBV6-1 13 many CASRSGVQGTQYF TGTGCCAGCAGGTCAGGGGTTCAGGGTACGCAGTATTTT
- TRBJ1-2 TRBV20-1 13 many CSALTGLNYGYTF TGCAGTGCACTCACAGGACTTAACTATGGCTACACCTTC
- TRBJ2-3 TRBV12-3/TRBV12-4 15 many CASSPTVTSTDTQYF TGTGCCAGCTCACCAACAGTTACTAGCACAGATACGCAGTATTTT
- TRBJ2-1 TRBV28 13 many CASRREPHNEQFF TGTGCCAGCAGACGGGAGCCCCACAATGAGCAGTTCTTC
TRBD2 TRBJ2-7 TRBV12-3/TRBV12-4 15 many CASSLSSGSPGEQYF TGTGCCAGCAGTCTGTCTAGCGGGAGCCCGGGGGAGCAGTACTTC
- TRBJ1-5 TRBV12-3/TRBV12-4 15 few CASSLKGKSNQPQHF TGTGCCAGCAGTTTAAAAGGGAAAAGCAATCAGCCCCAGCATTTT
- TRBJ2-3 TRBV2 13 many CASSPQGQYTQYF TGTGCCAGCAGCCCACAGGGCCAATATACGCAGTATTTT
TRBD1 TRBJ1-1 TRBV30 15 - CAWKAGGPLNTEAFF TGTGCCTGGAAAGCAGGGGGCCCACTGAACACTGAAGCTTTCTTT
- TRBJ2-3 TRBV10-3 13 - CAISRLRADTQYF TGTGCCATCAGTCGACTAAGAGCGGATACGCAGTATTTT
- TRBJ2-3 TRBV5-1 15 few CASSTKGSGTDTQYF TGCGCCAGCAGTACAAAGGGTAGCGGCACAGATACGCAGTATTTT
- TRBJ2-3 TRBV2 14 many CASSSQGSVATQYF TGTGCCAGCAGTTCCCAGGGAAGCGTTGCTACGCAGTATTTT
TRBD2 TRBJ2-3 TRBV2 16 many CASSELPAGGPDTQYF TGTGCCAGCAGTGAGCTTCCAGCGGGAGGTCCAGATACGCAGTATTTT
TRBD1 TRBJ1-2 TRBV27 13 few CASSSTGLAGYTF TGTGCCAGCAGTTCGACAGGGTTGGCTGGCTACACCTTC
- TRBJ2-5 TRBV12-3/TRBV12-4 14 many CASSQDPVGLPQYF TGTGCCAGCAGTCAAGACCCCGTTGGCTTGCCCCAGTACTTC
TRBD2 TRBJ2-7 TRBV5-1 14 many CASSRGTSGSQQYF TGCGCCAGCAGTAGGGGGACTAGCGGGAGTCAGCAGTACTTC
- TRBJ2-3 TRBV4-1 15 - CASTRGPSSTDTQYF TGCGCCAGCACACGGGGACCTTCTAGCACAGATACGCAGTATTTT
TRBD2 TRBJ2-3 TRBV20-1 15 - CSARGDSGVTDTQYF TGCAGTGCTAGAGGGGATAGCGGGGTGACAGATACGCAGTATTTT
- TRBJ1-2 TRBV20-1 15 few CSATNYERTGSGYTF TGCAGTGCTACCAACTATGAGAGGACCGGGTCGGGCTACACCTTC
TRBD2 TRBJ2-1 TRBV29-1 18 - CSVEGIGITSASYNEQFF TGCAGCGTTGAAGGCATAGGAATTACTAGCGCCTCCTACAATGAGCAGTTCTTC
- TRBJ1-4 TRBV29-1 16 few CSVVWQQDSTNEKLFF TGCAGCGTTGTGTGGCAGCAAGATTCAACTAATGAAAAACTGTTTTTT
TRBD2 TRBJ2-7 TRBV4-1 16 - CASSQPGRGLGYEQYF TGCGCCAGCAGCCAACCCGGGAGGGGACTAGGCTACGAGCAGTACTTC
- TRBJ2-3 TRBV2 16 - CASSEARTQSTDTQYF TGTGCCAGCAGTGAAGCGAGGACGCAGAGCACAGATACGCAGTATTTT
- TRBJ2-3 TRBV20-1 19 many CSARPTVYLTAGETDTQYF TGCAGTGCTAGACCGACTGTTTATCTGACGGCAGGGGAAACAGATACGCAGTATTTT
TRBD2 TRBJ2-2 TRBV29-1 16 - CSVSTSGRVKTGELFF TGCAGCGTCTCCACTAGCGGGAGGGTGAAGACCGGGGAGCTGTTTTTT
- TRBJ1-6 TRBV27 15 few CASSLSGFYNSPLHF TGTGCCAGCAGTTTATCGGGGTTCTATAATTCACCCCTCCACTTT
- TRBJ1-2 TRBV3-1 12 many CASSQAGEGYTF TGTGCCAGCAGCCAAGCGGGAGAAGGCTACACCTTC
- TRBJ2-7 TRBV28 15 few CASSLVGPGAREQYF TGTGCCAGCAGTTTAGTGGGTCCGGGGGCGCGGGAGCAGTACTTC
- TRBJ1-2 TRBV27 15 many CASSLSRASGSGYTF TGTGCCAGCAGTTTATCGCGAGCTTCTGGCTCCGGCTACACCTTC
TRBD1 TRBJ2-3 TRBV7-9 14 few CASSSQGVTDTQYF TGTGCCAGCAGCTCCCAGGGGGTGACAGATACGCAGTATTTT
- TRBJ2-1 TRBV5-5 15 once CASSQGGGGGNEQFF TGCGCCAGCAGCCAAGGGGGCGGAGGGGGCAATGAGCAGTTCTTC
TRBD2 TRBJ2-3 TRBV6-1 16 - CASTPWGLASTDTQYF TGTGCCAGCACCCCGTGGGGACTAGCTAGCACAGATACGCAGTATTTT